A single sample is the source of the 28 T cell receptor beta chains below, sequenced in a study of T-cell memory formation after mild COVID-19. Via MiXCR, TCRdb re-called the 5' RACE reads, giving one row per CDR3 protein. Among over 35,000 distinct CDR3 sequences, approximately 9.7% were seen once, and the ten largest hold about 12%. Sequences were obtained from PBMCs or a T cell subset sorted from them (not recorded which). All receptors derive from an adult woman who had mild COVID-19 (a few samples of this study predate the infection). Cell type and time point are not known.

This clonotype has more than one count but fewer than ten. The V gene is TRBV7-6, the J gene TRBJ1-2, with D possibly TRBD1 on 5 matching bases. CDR1 is SGHVS, CDR2 FNYEAQ, per germline. The CDR3 consists of 13 residues. V was trimmed by 8 bases and J by 7 bases, leaving 17 bases between them. The CDR3 loop is CASRAGQAGGYTF. Here the CDR3 DNA reads TGTGCCAGCCGAGCAGGGCAGGCGGGTGGCTACACCTTC.

This clonotype was picked up a small number of times. V usage is TRBV11-3 and J usage is TRBJ2-1, with 8 bases fitting TRBD2. This CDR3 is built from 17 residues. After removal of 5 bases from V and 3 bases from J, the junction contained 12 bases not matched to a gene. CDR1 is SGHNT and CDR2 is YENEEA in the germline V gene. CDR3 in amino acids: CASSAAGERGLYNEQFF. The CDR3 region has the DNA TGTGCCAGCAGCGCCGCGGGGGAGCGGGGGCTCTACAATGAGCAGTTCTTC.

This clonotype turned up a few times. This chain joins TRBV19 and TRBJ1-2; D not certain. Between the trimmed V and J ends, which lost 5 bases and 4 bases, there was a span of 11 bases. The CDR3 covers 13 residues. The germline V gene has CDR1 LNHDA and CDR2 SQIVND (reference sequence). The CDR3: CASSLEGSYGYTF. CDR3 coding DNA: TGTGCCAGTAGTCTGGAGGGAAGCTATGGCTACACCTTC.

This clonotype has more than one count but fewer than ten. The V and J genes are TRBV6-5 and TRBJ1-3; 8 bases are a match to TRBD1. CDR1 MNHEY and CDR2 SVGAGI come from the germline V gene. J lost 0 bases, V lost 4 bases, and 11 bases had no gene match. The CDR3 is made up of 18 amino acids. CDR3 in amino acids: CASSFAPGQVISGNTIYF. The CDR3 DNA follows: TGTGCCAGCAGTTTCGCACCGGGACAGGTGATCTCTGGAAACACCATATATTTT.

The chain recombines TRBV15 with TRBJ2-7; TRBD1 aligns across 11 bases. Germline lookup yields CDR1 LNHNV and CDR2 YYDKDF (reference sequence). With V trimmed by 1 base and J by 0 bases, 2 bases remained unmatched. The CDR3 is 16 amino acids. CDR3 bases: TGTGCCACCAGCAGAGGGACAGGGGGCGCCTCCTACGAGCAGTACTTC. It encodes CATSRGTGGASYEQYF.

This chain connects TRBV11-2 to TRBJ1-1; D remains ambiguous. Trimming left V 0 bases short and J 10 bases short, with 9 bases between. The germline CDR1 and CDR2 sequences are SGHAT and FQNNGV. This CDR3 contains 12 residues. DNA for the CDR3: TGTGCCAGCAGCTTAGACGGGGTGAGAGCTTTCTTT. The encoded protein is CASSLDGVRAFF. Combining the CDR3 with reference TRBV11-2 and TRBJ1-1 gives the whole variable domain EAGVAQSPRYKIIEKRQSVAFWCNPISGHATLYWYQQILGQGPKLLIQFQNNGVVDDSQLPKDRFSAERLKGVDSTLKIQPAKLEDSAVYLCASSLDGVRAFFGQGTRLTVV.

This clonotype has ten or more counts. The V gene is TRBV24-1, the J gene TRBJ2-1, with D possibly being TRBD2 (5 bases). CDR1 is KGHDR and CDR2 is SFDVKD in the germline V gene. Trimming removed 2 bases from V and 7 bases from J, with 17 bases in between. The length of the CDR3 is 16 residues. CDR3 region: CATSDSTMNGGNEQFF. CDR3 nucleotide sequence: TGTGCCACCAGTGATTCGACGATGAACGGCGGGAATGAGCAGTTCTTC.

This sequence joins TRBV6-2 or TRBV6-3 and TRBJ1-5, with D perhaps TRBD1 (5 bases). Trimming removed 6 bases at V and 2 bases at J, with 11 bases between. From germline, CDR1 is MNHEY and CDR2 SVGEGT. CDR3 length: 14 residues. CDR3 protein: CASRSLQGNQPQHF. CDR3 DNA sequence: TGTGCCAGCAGATCACTACAGGGCAATCAGCCCCAGCATTTT.

This sequence joins TRBV9 and TRBJ1-6; perhaps TRBD1 as D (6 bases). CDR1 and CDR2 (germline): SGDLS, YYNGEE. Trimming stripped 0 bases from V and 8 bases from J, with 12 bases between. The CDR3 consists of 15 residues. The chain's CDR3 is CASSVGTGWDSPLHF. Written as DNA, the CDR3 is TGTGCCAGCAGCGTAGGAACAGGGTGGGATTCACCCCTCCACTTT.

V gene TRBV5-1 combines with J gene TRBJ2-1; 11 bases align to TRBD2. The CDR3 runs 14 residues. With 4 bases clipped from V and 10 bases from J, the junction kept 7 bases outside the gene matches. CDR1 is SGHRS and CDR2 is YFSETQ in the germline V gene. CDR3 sequence (DNA): TGCGCCAGCAGCGAGTTGGCTAGCGGGGGGGAGCAGTTCTTC. Translated: CASSELASGGEQFF.

This chain connects TRBV27 to TRBJ1-1, with TRBD1 matching 8 bases. This CDR3 spans 17 amino acids. CDR1 is MNHEY and CDR2 is SMNVEV in the germline V gene (reference sequence). With 10 bases clipped from V and 0 bases from J, the junction kept 16 bases outside the gene matches. This chain's CDR3 is CATSTIARGLLNTEAFF. The CDR3 nucleotides are TGTGCCACTTCGACCATCGCCAGGGGGCTGCTGAACACTGAAGCTTTCTTT.

In its sample, this clonotype was seen a few times. The chain carries TRBV24-1 and TRBJ2-1; D remains ambiguous. Trimming cost V 3 bases and J 13 bases, with 12 bases left between them. The CDR3 consists of 12 residues. Germline-derived CDR1 and CDR2 are KGHDR and SFDVKD. CDR3 residues: CATSDKNRVQFF. The CDR3 bases are TGTGCCACCAGTGATAAAAATAGGGTCCAGTTCTTC.

The V and J genes are TRBV15 and TRBJ1-1; D is possibly TRBD1 (6 bases). The CDR3 has 12 amino acids. The V gene's germline CDR1 is LNHNV and CDR2 YYDKDF (reference sequence). V lost 5 bases and J 7 bases, leaving 11 bases between the germline ends. The CDR3 DNA follows: TGTGCCACCAGCTTGGGGGCGAGTGAAGCTTTCTTT. It encodes CATSLGASEAFF.

This clonotype was picked up a small number of times. The V call is TRBV6-2 or TRBV6-3, the J call TRBJ2-1; 8 nucleotides agree with TRBD2. The CDR3 runs to 14 residues. From germline, CDR1 is MNHEY and CDR2 SVGEGT. V lost 8 bases to trimming and J lost 9 bases; unmatched junction nucleotides: 12. The CDR3 loop is CASYGGLAGVEQFF. DNA of the CDR3: TGTGCCAGCTATGGAGGACTAGCCGGGGTTGAGCAGTTCTTC.

This clonotype was counted only a few times. V gene TRBV5-1 combines with J gene TRBJ2-5; a weak D match, TRBD1 (6 bases). Germline values: CDR1 SGHRS, CDR2 YFSETQ. The ends were cut back, 0 bases at V and 2 bases at J, with 8 bases in the middle. The CDR3 is made up of 14 amino acids. CDR3 sequence reads: CASSLGQGQETQYF. The DNA of the CDR3 is TGCGCCAGCAGCTTGGGTCAGGGGCAAGAGACCCAGTACTTC.

The chain joins TRBV6-5 to TRBJ1-2, with a tentative D call TRBD1 (5 bases). CDR3 size: 11 residues. Germline CDR1 and CDR2: MNHEY and SVGAGI. The germline V and J ends were trimmed by 7 bases and 8 bases, with 11 bases remaining between them. CDR3 region: CASTSGAGYTF. The CDR3 DNA reads TGTGCCAGCACATCTGGGGCCGGCTACACCTTC.

V usage is TRBV5-1 and J usage is TRBJ1-1; D is ambiguous. Germline loops: CDR1 SGHRS, CDR2 YFSETQ. The CDR3 spans 13 residues. The V end lost 2 bases, the J end lost 7 bases, and 12 bases lay between the germline ends. The CDR3 sequence is CASSLQGGNEAFF. CDR3 DNA: TGCGCCAGCAGCTTACAAGGCGGGAATGAAGCTTTCTTT.

This clonotype turned up a few times. This rearrangement joins TRBV6-5 to TRBJ1-2; 9 bases agree with TRBD1. From germline, CDR1 is MNHEY and CDR2 SVGAGI. V gave up 6 bases and J gave up 8 bases; unmatched junction bases: 10. The CDR3 sequence is 14 residues long. The CDR3 DNA is TGTGCCAGCAGCCTAGGGACAGGGACTTCAGGCTACACCTTC. Protein sequence: CASSLGTGTSGYTF.

This clonotype was seen only a few times. The V gene is TRBV5-1, the J gene TRBJ1-2; perhaps TRBD1 as D (5 bases). The CDR3 has 15 residues. Germline CDR1 reads SGHRS; CDR2 reads YFSETQ. V lost 3 bases, J lost 6 bases, and 18 bases lay in between. The CDR3 DNA follows: TGCGCCAGCAGCTGGGGGTCGGGGCTTGAGAATGGCTACACCTTC. It is translated as CASSWGSGLENGYTF.

This clonotype turned up a few times. The genes are TRBV7-2 and TRBJ1-2; D remains unclear. Trimming stripped 5 bases from V and 4 bases from J, with 14 bases between. Germline V CDR1 and CDR2: SGHTA, FQGNSA. The CDR3 covers 14 residues. CDR3: CASSPREASYGYTF. CDR3 nucleotides: TGTGCCAGCAGCCCTAGGGAGGCTAGCTATGGCTACACCTTC.

This clonotype was recorded a few times. V is TRBV7-2 and J is TRBJ2-2; D may be TRBD1 or TRBD2 (5 bases each). V lost 7 bases to trimming and J lost 6 bases, with 15 bases between them. The germline CDR1 and CDR2 sequences are SGHTA and FQGNSA. This CDR3 comprises 14 residues. The CDR3 DNA sequence: TGTGCCAGCACGAGCGGCTTGGGGGCCGGGGAGCTGTTTTTT. Residues: CASTSGLGAGELFF.

The V and J genes are TRBV15 and TRBJ1-4; D possibly corresponds to TRBD1 (5 bases). Germline loops: CDR1 LNHNV, CDR2 YYDKDF (reference sequence). Trimming left V 1 base short and J 0 bases short, with 15 bases between. The CDR3 is 18 amino acids. The CDR3 DNA is TGTGCCACCAGCAGAGGAGCGGGGAGGGGCTCAACTAATGAAAAACTGTTTTTT. Translation gives CATSRGAGRGSTNEKLFF.

This clonotype was counted at least ten times. V usage is TRBV14 and J usage is TRBJ2-2; 9 bases match TRBD1. J was trimmed by 4 bases and V by 4 bases; bases with no gene match: 1. Germline values: CDR1 SGHDN, CDR2 FVKESK. The CDR3 contains 14 residues. This CDR3 is CASSLDRGTGELFF. Here the CDR3 DNA reads TGTGCCAGCAGCCTGGACAGGGGCACCGGGGAGCTGTTTTTT.

The CDR3 protein is CASSFEGGELFF. The CDR3 nucleotides are TGTGCCAGCAGTTTTGAAGGCGGGGAGCTGTTTTTT. The V gene is TRBV12-3 or TRBV12-4, the J gene TRBJ2-2; unclear D gene. The CDR3 loop spans 12 amino acids. The V end lost 3 bases, the J end lost 7 bases, and 6 bases lay between the germline ends.

As regards this clonotype: Just one base apart from a much larger clone, this may be a read error. V usage is TRBV20-1 and J usage is TRBJ2-1; the D gene could be TRBD1 or TRBD2 (5 bases each). The CDR3 runs 13 residues. The germline V gene encodes CDR1 DFQATT and CDR2 SNEGSKA (reference sequence). The V and J ends lost 5 bases and 6 bases respectively, with 14 bases between them. The CDR3 DNA reads TGCAGTGCTGGCCCGGGGACGGGCAATGAGCAGTTCTTC. It specifies CSAGPGTGNEQFF.

In its sample, this clonotype was seen many times. The chain combines TRBV11-1 with TRBJ1-2; 8 bases agree with TRBD1. Germline values: CDR1 SGHAT, CDR2 FQDESV (reference sequence). V was clipped by 5 bases and J by 4 bases; unmatched bases: 15. The CDR3 spans 17 residues. The CDR3 region is CASSLRTGTKYLYGYTF. The CDR3 DNA is TGTGCCAGCAGCCTCCGGACAGGGACCAAATACCTCTATGGCTACACCTTC.

This chain uses TRBV6-5 with TRBJ2-1; TRBD2 matches 7 bases. J was trimmed by 9 bases and V by 2 bases; bases with no gene match: 4. In germline, CDR1 is MNHEY, CDR2 SVGAGI. The CDR3 runs 13 residues. Here the CDR3 DNA reads TGTGCCAGCAGTTACGGCGGCGGGAGTGAGCAGTTCTTC. The encoded protein is CASSYGGGSEQFF.

About this clonotype itself: Since a much larger clone is just one base distant, this may be a read error. V usage is TRBV10-3 and J usage is TRBJ1-1, with D tentatively TRBD1 (6 bases). The germline CDR1 and CDR2 sequences are ENHRY and SYGVKD. The CDR3 covers 15 residues. This chain's CDR3 is CAISEKGTLNTESFF. DNA for the CDR3: TGTGCCATCAGTGAGAAAGGGACACTGAACACTGAATCTTTCTTT.